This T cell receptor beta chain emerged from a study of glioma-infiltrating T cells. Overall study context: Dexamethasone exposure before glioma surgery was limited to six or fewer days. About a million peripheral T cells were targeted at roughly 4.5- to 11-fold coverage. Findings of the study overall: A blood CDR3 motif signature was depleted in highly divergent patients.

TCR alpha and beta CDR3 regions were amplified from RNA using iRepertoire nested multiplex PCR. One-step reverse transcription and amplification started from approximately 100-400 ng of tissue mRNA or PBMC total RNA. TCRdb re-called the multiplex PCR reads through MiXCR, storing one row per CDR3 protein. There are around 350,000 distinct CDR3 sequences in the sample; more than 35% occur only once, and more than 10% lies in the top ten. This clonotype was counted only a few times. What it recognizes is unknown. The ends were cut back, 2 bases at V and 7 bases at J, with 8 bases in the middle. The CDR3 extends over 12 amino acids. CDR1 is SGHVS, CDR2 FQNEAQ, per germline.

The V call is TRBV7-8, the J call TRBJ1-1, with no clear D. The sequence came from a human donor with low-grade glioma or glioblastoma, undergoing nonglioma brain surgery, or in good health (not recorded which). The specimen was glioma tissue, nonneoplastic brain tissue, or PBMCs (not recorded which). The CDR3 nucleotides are TGTGCCAGCAGCTTAAGTGTGGGTGAAGCTTTCTTT. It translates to CASSLSVGEAFF.